The entry below describes one T cell receptor beta chain. The antigen is unknown. Genomic DNA templated the TCR beta VDJ and CDR3 profiling. Each CDR3 protein gets one entry after TCRdb re-called the reads with MiXCR. The profile shows approximately 300,000 distinct CDR3 sequences, roughly 53% of them singletons. Patients included in sequencing had previously demonstrated CD8+CD57+ cell expansion by flow cytometry. At the time of blood sampling, patients had not yet received any therapy. This CDR3 spans 19 amino acids. V trimming: 6 bases; J trimming: 2 bases; junction bases outside the gene matches: 15. Germline V gives CDR1 LNHDA, CDR2 SQIVND (reference sequence). The sample comes from a study of CD8+CD57+ T cells in acquired aplastic anemia. Study in general: Sorted cells (CD4+ and CD8+) yielded DNA amounts that averaged approximately 3.2 ug.

The study, taken as a whole, reports: Patients and controls had in common twenty-nine CD8+ CDR3 sequences. Patients and healthy controls showed no significant CD8+ Simpson's diversity difference.

The receptor was isolated from a human donor with aplastic anemia. The V call is TRBV19, the J call TRBJ2-1; the match to TRBD2 covers 11 bases. The specimen sequenced was sorted CD4+, CD8+, or CD8+CD57+ T cells (not recorded which) from PBMCs. The CDR3, as DNA: TGTGCCAGTAGCGGGGGGGGAACTAGCGGGAGACTGGCCTACAATGAGCAGTTCTTC. Protein: CASSGGGTSGRLAYNEQFF.